This T cell receptor beta chain is from a study of identical twins. TCRdb analysed the 5' RACE reads with MiXCR anew, one entry per CDR3 protein. The data contain about 890,000 distinct CDR3 sequences, 9% to 15% of them singletons. This clonotype was seen a few times. This CDR3 comprises 17 residues. Germline V gene data show CDR1 as DFQATT and CDR2 as SNEGSKA (reference sequence). Germline trimming cut 3 bases from V and 6 bases from J; bases unmatched to any gene: 16. All donors comprised healthy Caucasians. Separately, the same data were catalogued under a study of yellow fever vaccine responses in identical twins. As that study records: Reports say the vaccine T cell response in twins looked partly convergent and partly personalized.

This receptor was taken from a woman aged 18-35 years in good health. V gene TRBV20-1 combines with J gene TRBJ2-1; TRBD2 aligns across 8 bases. The sample consisted of PBMCs. CDR3 DNA: TGCAGTGCTAGGACGCCCAGGAGCGGGAGTTTTATCAATGAGCAGTTCTTC. It encodes CSARTPRSGSFINEQFF.